Sequencing of this TCR beta chain was carried out in a study of shared clonotypes between healthy human individuals. Study in general: For every donor, three CD4 naive, three CD4 memory, two CD8 naive and one CD8 memory plates were used.

Study-wide findings and caveats: Clonotype sharing among the donors was expected to vary with sequencing depth.

Sequencing was performed with immunoSEQ multiplex PCR; in TCRdb, only in-frame clones are kept and a portion is missing. The data hold 730,000 or so clones, with about two thirds observed a single time. Germline-derived CDR1 and CDR2 are LNHDA and SQIVND (reference sequence). CDR3 length: 18 residues. V lost 0 bases to trimming and J lost 0 bases, with 18 bases between them. This clone was counted many times. Its specificity is not known. The TCR originated in a woman aged 30 to 39 in good health. Sample: memory CD4+ T cells sorted from blood. Subset reported: CD45RA-negative fraction. This rearrangement joins TRBV19 to TRBJ2-7; tentatively, D is TRBD1 or TRBD2 (6 bases each). Here the CDR3 DNA reads TGTGCCAGTAGTATAGAGCCGTGGGGGGCCCCCAACTCCTACGAGCAGTACTTC. Translation: CASSIEPWGAPNSYEQYF.